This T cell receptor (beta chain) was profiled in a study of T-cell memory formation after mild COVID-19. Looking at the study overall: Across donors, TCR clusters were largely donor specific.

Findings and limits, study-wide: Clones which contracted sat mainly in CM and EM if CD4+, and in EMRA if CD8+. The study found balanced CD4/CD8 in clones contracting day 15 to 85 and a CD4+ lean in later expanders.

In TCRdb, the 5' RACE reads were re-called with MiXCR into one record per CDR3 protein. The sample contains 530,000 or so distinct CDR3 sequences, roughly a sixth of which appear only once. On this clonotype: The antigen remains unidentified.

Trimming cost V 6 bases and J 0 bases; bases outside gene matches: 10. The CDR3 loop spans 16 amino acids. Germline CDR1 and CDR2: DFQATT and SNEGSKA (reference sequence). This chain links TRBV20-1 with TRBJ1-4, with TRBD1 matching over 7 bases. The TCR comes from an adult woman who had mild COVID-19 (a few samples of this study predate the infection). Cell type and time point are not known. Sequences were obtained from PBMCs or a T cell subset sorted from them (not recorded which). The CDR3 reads CSANTGQRATNEKLFF. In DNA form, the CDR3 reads TGCAGTGCAAATACGGGACAGCGGGCAACTAATGAAAAACTGTTTTTT.